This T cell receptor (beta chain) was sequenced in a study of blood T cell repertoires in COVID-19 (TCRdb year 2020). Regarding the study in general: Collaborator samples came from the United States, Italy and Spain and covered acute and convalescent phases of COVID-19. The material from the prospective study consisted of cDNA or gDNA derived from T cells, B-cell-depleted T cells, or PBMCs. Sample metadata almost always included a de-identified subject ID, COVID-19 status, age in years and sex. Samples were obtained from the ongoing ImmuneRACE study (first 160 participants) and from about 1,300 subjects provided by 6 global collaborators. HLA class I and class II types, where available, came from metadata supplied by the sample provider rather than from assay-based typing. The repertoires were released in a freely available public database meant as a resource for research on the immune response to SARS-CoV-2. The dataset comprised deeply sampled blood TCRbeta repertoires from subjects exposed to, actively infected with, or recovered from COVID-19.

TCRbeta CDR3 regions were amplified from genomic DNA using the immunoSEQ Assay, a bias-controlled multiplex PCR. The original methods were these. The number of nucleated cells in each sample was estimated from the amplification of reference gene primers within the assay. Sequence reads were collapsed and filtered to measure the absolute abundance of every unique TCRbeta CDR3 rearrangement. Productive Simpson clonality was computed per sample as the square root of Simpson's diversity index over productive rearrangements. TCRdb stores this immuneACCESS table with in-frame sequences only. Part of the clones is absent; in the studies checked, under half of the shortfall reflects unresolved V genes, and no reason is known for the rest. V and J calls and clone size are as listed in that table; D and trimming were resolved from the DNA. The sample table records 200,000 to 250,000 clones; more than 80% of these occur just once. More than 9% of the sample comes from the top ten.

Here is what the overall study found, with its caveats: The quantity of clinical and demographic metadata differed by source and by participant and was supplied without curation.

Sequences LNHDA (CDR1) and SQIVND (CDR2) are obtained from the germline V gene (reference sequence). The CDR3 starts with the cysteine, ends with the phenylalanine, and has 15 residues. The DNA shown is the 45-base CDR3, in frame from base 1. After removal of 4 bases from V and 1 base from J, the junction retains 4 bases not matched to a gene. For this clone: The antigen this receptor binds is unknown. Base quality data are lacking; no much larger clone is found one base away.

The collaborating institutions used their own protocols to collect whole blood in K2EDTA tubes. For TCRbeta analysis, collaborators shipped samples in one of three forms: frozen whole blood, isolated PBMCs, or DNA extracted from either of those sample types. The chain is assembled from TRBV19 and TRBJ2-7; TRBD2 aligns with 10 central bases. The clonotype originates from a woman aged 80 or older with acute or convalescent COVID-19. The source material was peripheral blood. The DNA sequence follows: TGTGCCAGTAGTACCCAGCGGGGGGGTTCCTACGAGCAGTACTTC. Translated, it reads CASSTQRGGSYEQYF.